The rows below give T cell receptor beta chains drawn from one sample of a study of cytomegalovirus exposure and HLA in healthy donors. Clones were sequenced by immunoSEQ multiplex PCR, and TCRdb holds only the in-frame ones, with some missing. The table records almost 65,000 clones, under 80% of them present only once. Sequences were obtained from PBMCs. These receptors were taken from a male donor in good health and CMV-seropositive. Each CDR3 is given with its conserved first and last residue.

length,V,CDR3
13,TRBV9,CASSVRDINEQFF
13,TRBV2,CASSPGGAKTQYF
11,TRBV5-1,CAGSPGQERYF
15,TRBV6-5,CASKVGLTGGTEAFF
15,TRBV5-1,CASSRATGAYYEQYF
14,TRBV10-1,CAVWWTGVAYGYTF
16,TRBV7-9,CASSTLMDRGGETQYF
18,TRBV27,CASSSPGWRTLSSYEQYF
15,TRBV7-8,CASSSPRGGQETQYF
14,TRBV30,CAWSGGGGHSEQYF
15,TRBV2,CASTRTQIMAYEQYF
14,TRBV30,CAWRTSGGRYTQYF
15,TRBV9,CASSPSSGGGYGYTF
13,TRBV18,CASSPPMGAEQYF
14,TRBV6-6,CASSQLGFKETQYF
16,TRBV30,CAWSVLATYSGNTIYF
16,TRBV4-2,CASSQDIGTGVYEQYF
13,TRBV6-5,CAARFRGAYEQYF
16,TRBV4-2,CASSQDQVDSTDTQYF